The 27 T cell receptor beta chains in this list originate from one sample, sequenced in a study of blood T cell repertoires in COVID-19. Some clones are missing from TCRdb's copy, which holds only in-frame ones; the method was immunoSEQ multiplex PCR. Among roughly 200,000 clones listed, 84% were seen once. Sequences were obtained from PBMCs or T cells enriched from blood (not recorded which). The receptor set was obtained from a woman younger than 45 who had been exposed to COVID-19.

This clone has just a few counts. The CDR3 here is CASSSSGGSTTNEKLFF. The CDR3 DNA is TGTGCCAGCAGCTCCTCAGGGGGGTCGACAACTAATGAAAAACTGTTTTTT. V gene TRBV7-6 combines with J gene TRBJ1-4, with TRBD1 identical over 7 bases. The trim removed 4 bases at V and 0 bases at J, leaving 8 bases unmatched. The CDR3 totals 17 residues. Germline loops: CDR1 SGHVS, CDR2 FNYEAQ.

The chain has TRBV6-2 or TRBV6-3 and TRBJ2-7; D ambiguous. This CDR3 is built from 10 residues. Trimming shortened V by 6 bases and J by 9 bases, and 9 bases separated the two germline ends. CDR1 MNHEY and CDR2 SVGEGT come from the germline V gene. The CDR3 spells CASSGAVQYF. CDR3 DNA sequence: TGTGCCAGCAGCGGTGCGGTGCAGTACTTC.

The gene calls are TRBV21-1 and TRBJ1-1; TRBD1 was called by the table and not checked on the DNA. TRBV21-1 is a listed pseudogene. The CDR3 runs to 14 residues. The DNA of the CDR3 is TGTGCCAGCAGCAACAGGGGGGCGAACACTGAAGCTTTCTTT. Its translation is CASSNRGANTEAFF.

The gene calls are TRBV5-4 and TRBJ1-2; maybe TRBD1 (5 bases). This CDR3 contains 12 residues. V was pared by 4 bases and J by 5 bases, with 9 bases between. The germline gives CDR1 SGHNT, CDR2 YYREEE (reference sequence). For the CDR3, the DNA is TGTGCCAGCAGCGGGGGGGGATATGGCTACACCTTC. Translating gives CASSGGGYGYTF.

The gene calls are TRBV2 and TRBJ1-4, with TRBD1 matching 7 bases. The CDR3 sequence is 15 residues long. Per germline, CDR1 SNHLY and CDR2 FYNNEI. Unmatched junction bases numbered 2, after V lost 4 bases and J lost 0 bases. The CDR3 DNA reads as TGTGCCAGCAGTGGGACAGGCGCAACTAATGAAAAACTGTTTTTT. Its protein is CASSGTGATNEKLFF.

The chain is built from TRBV4-3 and TRBJ1-2; 10 positions match TRBD1. Germline V gene data show CDR1 as LGHNA and CDR2 as YSLEER. Unmatched junction bases numbered 6, after V lost 5 bases and J lost 6 bases. CDR3 length: 14 residues. CDR3 in amino acids: CASSNTGTGDGYTF. The DNA for the CDR3 is TGCGCCAGCAGCAACACCGGGACAGGGGATGGCTACACCTTC.

The genes are TRBV19 and TRBJ2-5; weak D call: TRBD2 (6 bases). In germline, CDR1 is LNHDA, CDR2 SQIVND (reference sequence). The V gene lost 4 bases and the J gene lost 5 bases, with 8 bases spanning the gap. This CDR3 contains 12 residues. The CDR3 nucleotides are TGTGCCAGTAGTAGGGGACTCGAGACCCAGTACTTC. Translated: CASSRGLETQYF.

This sequence joins TRBV2 and TRBJ1-2, with 7 bases that match TRBD1. CDR3 length equals 13 residues. After removal of 6 bases from V and 8 bases from J, the junction contained 9 bases not matched to a gene. Per the germline V gene, CDR1 is SNHLY and CDR2 is FYNNEI. The CDR3 coding sequence is TGTGCCAGCAGCGAGGACAGGAGGGACGGCTACACCTTC. Its protein is CASSEDRRDGYTF.

The V call is TRBV12-5, the J call TRBJ2-5, with 7 bases matching TRBD1. CDR1 is LGHNT, CDR2 FRNRAP, per germline. V lost 5 bases, J lost 0 bases, and 3 bases stayed unmatched. The CDR3 totals 14 residues. CDR3 in DNA: TGTGCTAGTGGTCCGGGGACAGACCAAGAGACCCAGTACTTC. This encodes CASGPGTDQETQYF.

Details on this clone: This same CDR3 is encoded by further DNA sequences in the sample. V gene TRBV5-5 combines with J gene TRBJ1-5; D unclear. This CDR3 contains 13 residues. The V and J ends lost 1 base and 6 bases respectively, with 8 bases between them. Germline loops: CDR1 SGHKS, CDR2 YYEKEE (reference sequence). CDR3 sequence reads: CASSLSEAQPQHF. As DNA, the CDR3 is TGTGCCAGCAGCTTGTCCGAGGCTCAGCCCCAGCATTTT.

The chain employs TRBV9 and TRBJ1-2, with D hard to call. There are 14 residues in the CDR3. Germline V gene lookup returns CDR1 SGDLS and CDR2 YYNGEE. V lost 0 bases to trimming and J lost 2 bases, with 8 bases between them. Here the CDR3 reads CASSVAPGNYGYTF. CDR3 nucleotides: TGTGCCAGCAGCGTAGCTCCCGGGAACTATGGCTACACCTTC.

This clone has a single count. V gene TRBV7-9 combines with J gene TRBJ1-4; a possible D gene is TRBD1 (5 bases). The ends were cut back, 5 bases at V and 5 bases at J, with 24 bases in the middle. CDR3 length: 18 amino acids. Germline loops: CDR1 SEHNR, CDR2 FQNEAQ (reference sequence). In DNA, the CDR3 is TGTGCCAGCAGCCCCATCGCCCGACGGGCGGGGGGAAATGAAAAACTGTTTTTT. Its translation: CASSPIARRAGGNEKLFF.

The rearrangement uses TRBV29-1 and TRBJ1-3; D call uncertain. Per germline, CDR1 SQVTM and CDR2 ANQGSEA. CDR3 length: 14 residues. The V end was cut by 3 bases, the J end by 0 bases, with 9 bases between. The CDR3 protein is CSVDEDSSGNTIYF. CDR3 nucleotide sequence: TGCAGCGTTGACGAGGATAGCTCTGGAAACACCATATATTTT.

V gene TRBV20-1 combines with J gene TRBJ2-2; TRBD1 aligns across 11 bases. Germline V gene data show CDR1 as DFQATT and CDR2 as SNEGSKA (reference sequence). CDR3 length: 14 residues. Trimming took 3 bases from V and 7 from J; bases not matched to a gene: 4. CDR3 nucleotide sequence: TGCAGTGCTAGTGGGGACAGGGGGTTCGGGGAGCTGTTTTTT. Protein sequence: CSASGDRGFGELFF.

The V gene is TRBV5-1, the J gene TRBJ1-2; 9 bases align to TRBD1. The CDR3 loop spans 14 amino acids. V shed 3 bases, J shed 2 bases, and the junction held 2 bases outside the gene matches. In germline, CDR1 is SGHRS, CDR2 YFSETQ. The CDR3 sequence is CASSSTGGNYGYTF. The CDR3, as DNA: TGCGCCAGCAGCTCCACAGGGGGCAACTATGGCTACACCTTC.

V gene TRBV6-5 combines with J gene TRBJ1-1, with D unresolved. The CDR3 totals 13 residues. CDR1 and CDR2 (germline): MNHEY, SVGAGI. V shed 6 bases and J shed 2 bases, with 10 bases lying between them. CDR3: CASSLAGNTEAFF. As DNA, the CDR3 is TGTGCCAGCAGCCTCGCAGGAAACACTGAAGCTTTCTTT.

This sequence joins TRBV2 and TRBJ2-5; D ambiguous. CDR1 and CDR2 from the germline V gene are SNHLY and FYNNEI. CDR3 size: 14 residues. Trimming removed 4 bases from V and 1 base from J, with 10 bases in between. The CDR3 region is CASSVGGRQETQYF. Written as DNA, the CDR3 is TGTGCCAGCAGTGTTGGCGGCCGCCAAGAGACCCAGTACTTC.

The J gene is TRBJ1-2, the V gene TRBV5-6; 9 nucleotides match TRBD1. The CDR3 runs to 16 residues. The germline V gene encodes CDR1 SGHDT and CDR2 YYEEEE. Trimming cost V 0 bases and J 7 bases; bases outside gene matches: 10. The CDR3 region has the DNA TGTGCCAGCAGCTTGGGACAGGGGGGATCCTCTTCTGGCTACACCTTC. This translates into CASSLGQGGSSSGYTF.

V is TRBV7-5 and J is TRBJ1-6. TRBV7-5 represents a pseudogene. This CDR3 is built from 18 residues. The CDR3 region has the DNA TGTGCCAGAATCGCCCGTGTCGGGGGGCCCCTTCATAATTCACCCCTCCACTTT. Its translation is CARIARVGGPLHNSPLHF.

In this sample, this clone turned up once. J is TRBJ2-1 and V is TRBV6-5; D not certain. This CDR3 spans 15 amino acids. With 5 bases removed from V and 7 bases from J, the gap between germline ends came to 18 bases. Per germline, CDR1 MNHEY and CDR2 SVGAGI. The CDR3 loop is CASSRPPSVRNEQFF. As DNA, the CDR3 is TGTGCCAGCAGTCGTCCCCCTTCGGTCCGGAATGAGCAGTTCTTC.

This chain connects TRBV4-1 to TRBJ1-5; D gene unclear. Germline V gene sequence: CDR1 MGHRA, CDR2 YSYEKL. The CDR3 sequence is 15 residues long. V lost 3 bases and J lost 5, with 14 bases in between. The DNA for the CDR3 is TGCGCCAGCAGCCAGGAGGGTACAGATGATCAGCCCCAGCATTTT. It yields the protein CASSQEGTDDQPQHF.

The chain recombines TRBV5-6 with TRBJ2-7; TRBD1 aligns across 8 bases. Germline trimming cut 3 bases from V and 3 bases from J; bases unmatched to any gene: 11. Germline V CDR1 and CDR2: SGHDT, YYEEEE. The CDR3 has 16 residues. CDR3 DNA sequence: TGTGCCAGCAGCTCCCCCAGACAGGGGAGCTACTACGAGCAGTACTTC. Amino acids: CASSSPRQGSYYEQYF.

The chain couples TRBV5-8 to TRBJ1-1, with D tentatively TRBD1 (5 bases). The CDR3 is made up of 14 amino acids. Germline CDR1 SGHTS, CDR2 YDEGEE. Between the trimmed V and J ends, which lost 0 bases and 7 bases, there was a span of 13 bases. This CDR3 reads CASSLARQRGEAFF. In nucleotides, the CDR3 is TGTGCCAGCAGCTTGGCCCGACAGAGAGGTGAAGCTTTCTTT.

This chain links TRBV20-1 with TRBJ2-7; 8 bases fit TRBD1. The CDR3 spans 15 residues. V lost 3 bases and J lost 2; bases outside the gene matches: 9. Looked up from germline, CDR1 is DFQATT and CDR2 is SNEGSKA (reference sequence). Here the CDR3 reads CSASFNRGNPYEQYF. The CDR3 DNA follows: TGCAGTGCTAGTTTCAACAGGGGGAATCCCTACGAGCAGTACTTC.

CDR3 DNA sequence: TGTGCTAGTGGGTTGATCCCTCTTTCCTCTGGAAACACCATATATTTT. It yields the protein CASGLIPLSSGNTIYF. This chain uses TRBV12-5 with TRBJ1-3; D ambiguous. Germline loops: CDR1 LGHNT, CDR2 FRNRAP. Deletions cut 6 bases from V and 0 bases from J, with 15 bases between. The CDR3 totals 16 residues.

V usage is TRBV11-2 and J usage is TRBJ2-1, with 9 bases fitting TRBD1. V gave up 3 bases and J gave up 9 bases; unmatched junction bases: 9. Germline V gives CDR1 SGHAT, CDR2 FQNNGV. CDR3 size: 15 residues. This CDR3 reads CASSFRQGVDAEQFF. In DNA form, the CDR3 reads TGTGCCAGCAGCTTTAGACAGGGGGTCGACGCTGAGCAGTTCTTC.

The chain recombines TRBV29-1 with TRBJ1-1; D is possibly TRBD1 (6 bases). This CDR3 spans 13 amino acids. Germline V gene data show CDR1 as SQVTM and CDR2 as ANQGSEA. V lost 6 bases and J lost 0, with 11 bases in between. The CDR3 protein is CSVAGTLNTEAFF. CDR3 DNA sequence: TGCAGCGTAGCCGGGACACTGAACACTGAAGCTTTCTTT. The entire variable domain, with the rest obtained from reference TRBV29-1 and TRBJ1-1, is as follows: SAVISQKPSRDICQRGTSLTIQCQVDSQVTMMFWYRQQPGQSLTLIATANQGSEATYESGFVIDKFPISRPNLTFSTLTVSNMSPEDSSIYLCSVAGTLNTEAFFGQGTRLTVV.